This T cell receptor (beta chain) comes out of a study of blood T cells in healthy people across ages. Study-wide results and limits: Unsorted PBMCs ruled out conclusive naive versus antigen-experienced comparison.

In regard to this clonotype: What it binds is unknown.

Germline CDR1 reads SGDLS; CDR2 reads YYNGEE. The CDR3 is 16 amino acids. Germline trimming cut 0 bases from V and 4 bases from J; bases unmatched to any gene: 6. Primed by a sample-barcoded 5' primer and a J-beta primer mix, a second PCR proceeded for 7 to 11 cycles. Each of the samples gave a minimum of 3 million paired-end reads that contained CDR3. TCRdb reprocessed the 5' RACE reads with MiXCR, giving one entry per CDR3 protein. The data contain 730,000 or so distinct CDR3 sequences, 35% to 50% of them singletons. The extraction recovered at least 5 micrograms of total RNA per sample. The sequencing sample was made of blood. This clonotype was sampled from an elderly man in good health. The chain employs TRBV9 and TRBJ2-1, with TRBD2 matching 8 bases. CDR3 DNA sequence: TGTGCCAGCAGCGTAGGAAGCGGGGGAGATTACAATGAGCAGTTCTTC. This codes for CASSVGSGGDYNEQFF.